The following is a TCR beta chain sequence with its context. The source of the sample is a study of T cell changes during pregnancy in multiple sclerosis. Unmatched junction bases numbered 3, after V lost 0 bases and J lost 3 bases. The CDR3 loop spans 16 amino acids. Per germline, CDR1 SGDLS and CDR2 YYNGEE. TCRdb keeps only in-frame clones here, not all; method: immunoSEQ multiplex PCR. Among about 100,000 clones, 90% to 95% were seen once, and the ten largest hold approximately 0.88%. This receptor was identified in a female donor with multiple sclerosis, enrolled in a pregnancy study. The rearrangement links TRBV9 to TRBJ2-2; 9 bases are shared with TRBD1. Material: peripheral blood, obtained before pregnancy. The CDR3 DNA is TGTGCCAGCAGCGTAGTACAGGGGGCTCACACCGGGGAGCTGTTTTTT. Amino acids: CASSVVQGAHTGELFF.